This is a list of T cell receptor beta chains from one sample in a study of cytomegalovirus exposure and HLA in healthy donors. Produced via immunoSEQ multiplex PCR; TCRdb's table is partial and in-frame only. The data show about 65,000 clones, with roughly nine tenths seen just once and about 1.2% held by the top ten. The sequenced sample consisted of PBMCs. The receptors shown here come from a woman between 18 and 29 years old in good health and CMV-seronegative. Each CDR3 is given with its conserved first and last residue. The D gene is left open where the match is weak. Size is stated for part of the rows, as once, few or many counts, or as a class when the clone is expanded.

clone_size: NA; j_call: TRBJ2-1; cdr3_length: 13; d_call: NA; v_call: TRBV11-3; cdr3_aa: CASSSFYADEQFF; cdr3_nt: TGTGCCAGCAGCTCCTTCTACGCGGATGAGCAGTTCTTC
clone_size: few; j_call: TRBJ2-1; cdr3_length: 15; d_call: TRBD2; v_call: TRBV6-4; cdr3_aa: CASSEGLAGHNEQFF; cdr3_nt: TGTGCCAGCAGTGAGGGATTAGCGGGTCACAATGAGCAGTTCTTC
clone_size: NA; j_call: TRBJ2-1; cdr3_length: 13; d_call: TRBD1; v_call: TRBV2; cdr3_aa: CASRDSLYNEQFF; cdr3_nt: TGTGCCAGCCGGGACAGCTTATACAATGAGCAGTTCTTC
clone_size: NA; j_call: TRBJ2-5; cdr3_length: 16; d_call: TRBD2; v_call: TRBV18; cdr3_aa: CASSPAGTSLWKTQYF; cdr3_nt: TGTGCCAGCTCACCAGCCGGGACTAGCCTTTGGAAGACCCAGTACTTC
clone_size: NA; j_call: TRBJ2-6; cdr3_length: 16; d_call: NA; v_call: TRBV15; cdr3_aa: CATSRGQTSGANVLTF; cdr3_nt: TGTGCCACCAGCAGAGGACAGACCTCTGGGGCCAACGTCCTGACTTTC
clone_size: NA; j_call: TRBJ2-1; cdr3_length: 16; d_call: TRBD2; v_call: TRBV9; cdr3_aa: CASSVTSAGGSDEQFF; cdr3_nt: TGTGCCAGCAGCGTGACTAGCGCGGGGGGCTCGGATGAGCAGTTCTTC
clone_size: NA; j_call: TRBJ2-1; cdr3_length: 15; d_call: TRBD1; v_call: TRBV19; cdr3_aa: CASSATGSSYNEQFF; cdr3_nt: TGTGCCAGTAGTGCGACAGGGTCCTCCTACAATGAGCAGTTCTTC
clone_size: NA; j_call: TRBJ1-1; cdr3_length: 15; d_call: NA; v_call: TRBV4-1; cdr3_aa: CASSQGTGENTEAFF; cdr3_nt: TGCGCCAGCAGCCAAGGAACGGGGGAAAACACTGAAGCTTTCTTT
clone_size: NA; j_call: TRBJ2-7; cdr3_length: 15; d_call: NA; v_call: TRBV27; cdr3_aa: CASSPLDGSSYEQYF; cdr3_nt: TGTGCCAGCAGTCCCCTCGACGGGAGCTCCTACGAGCAGTACTTC
clone_size: NA; j_call: TRBJ2-3; cdr3_length: 17; d_call: NA; v_call: TRBV5-6; cdr3_aa: CASSSGGIGVVTDTQYF; cdr3_nt: TGTGCCAGCAGCTCTGGGGGGATCGGGGTGGTCACAGATACGCAGTATTTT
clone_size: NA; j_call: TRBJ1-1; cdr3_length: 11; d_call: TRBD1; v_call: TRBV5-3; cdr3_aa: CARSTGAEAFF; cdr3_nt: TGTGCCAGAAGTACAGGGGCTGAAGCTTTCTTT
clone_size: medium-sized; j_call: TRBJ1-5; cdr3_length: 12; d_call: NA; v_call: TRBV6-1; cdr3_aa: CASSGGVQPQHF; cdr3_nt: TGTGCCAGCAGTGGGGGGGTTCAGCCCCAGCATTTT
clone_size: few; j_call: TRBJ1-2; cdr3_length: 14; d_call: NA; v_call: TRBV6-1; cdr3_aa: CASSESPEADGYTF; cdr3_nt: TGTGCCAGCAGTGAAAGTCCTGAGGCGGATGGCTACACCTTC
clone_size: NA; j_call: TRBJ2-7; cdr3_length: 13; d_call: NA; v_call: TRBV27; cdr3_aa: CASKGTSYYEQYF; cdr3_nt: TGTGCCAGCAAGGGGACATCTTATTACGAGCAGTACTTC
clone_size: NA; j_call: TRBJ2-7; cdr3_length: 13; d_call: TRBD1; v_call: TRBV6-5; cdr3_aa: CASSLTGGREQYF; cdr3_nt: TGTGCCAGCAGTCTCACAGGGGGGAGGGAGCAGTACTTC
clone_size: NA; j_call: TRBJ1-5; cdr3_length: 15; d_call: NA; v_call: TRBV2; cdr3_aa: CASTHRANSNQPQHF; cdr3_nt: TGTGCCAGCACCCACAGGGCCAACAGCAATCAGCCCCAGCATTTT
clone_size: NA; j_call: TRBJ2-1; cdr3_length: 15; d_call: TRBD2; v_call: TRBV9; cdr3_aa: CASNSWAGGTNEQFF; cdr3_nt: TGTGCCTCGAATTCGTGGGCGGGAGGTACCAATGAGCAGTTCTTC
clone_size: NA; j_call: TRBJ1-1; cdr3_length: 13; d_call: NA; v_call: TRBV6-5; cdr3_aa: CASSYSPGAEAFF; cdr3_nt: TGTGCCAGCAGTTACTCGCCAGGCGCTGAAGCTTTCTTT
clone_size: NA; j_call: TRBJ1-2; cdr3_length: 15; d_call: TRBD1; v_call: TRBV28; cdr3_aa: CASSPSGQLNYGYTF; cdr3_nt: TGTGCCAGCAGTCCATCGGGACAGCTTAACTATGGCTACACCTTC
clone_size: NA; j_call: TRBJ1-5; cdr3_length: 12; d_call: NA; v_call: TRBV28; cdr3_aa: CAEATLNQPQHF; cdr3_nt: TGTGCCGAAGCGACCTTAAATCAGCCCCAGCATTTT
clone_size: NA; j_call: TRBJ1-5; cdr3_length: 17; d_call: NA; v_call: TRBV6-4; cdr3_aa: CASPRVAIYLEDQPQHF; cdr3_nt: TGTGCCAGCCCCCGCGTGGCGATCTACCTTGAGGATCAGCCCCAGCATTTT
clone_size: NA; j_call: TRBJ1-1; cdr3_length: 14; d_call: TRBD1; v_call: TRBV27; cdr3_aa: CASSRTGVITEAFF; cdr3_nt: TGTGCCAGCAGTAGGACAGGGGTAATCACTGAAGCTTTCTTT
clone_size: NA; j_call: TRBJ2-1; cdr3_length: 15; d_call: TRBD1; v_call: TRBV15; cdr3_aa: CATSRDGQGNDEQFF; cdr3_nt: TGTGCCACCAGCAGAGATGGACAGGGGAACGATGAGCAGTTCTTC
clone_size: NA; j_call: TRBJ2-7; cdr3_length: 16; d_call: TRBD2; v_call: TRBV11-2; cdr3_aa: CASSLDASGTTYEQYF; cdr3_nt: TGTGCCAGCAGCTTAGATGCTAGCGGGACCACCTACGAGCAGTACTTC
clone_size: NA; j_call: TRBJ1-5; cdr3_length: 15; d_call: TRBD1; v_call: TRBV6-5; cdr3_aa: CASSEDRYSNQPQHF; cdr3_nt: TGTGCCAGCAGCGAGGACAGGTATAGCAATCAGCCCCAGCATTTT
clone_size: few; j_call: TRBJ2-7; cdr3_length: 16; d_call: NA; v_call: TRBV5-6; cdr3_aa: CASSLELANPVYEQYF; cdr3_nt: TGTGCCAGCAGCTTGGAGCTAGCGAACCCCGTCTACGAGCAGTACTTC
clone_size: NA; j_call: TRBJ2-2; cdr3_length: 17; d_call: TRBD2; v_call: TRBV7-6; cdr3_aa: CASSPGTSGGRTGELFF; cdr3_nt: TGTGCCAGCAGCCCGGGGACTAGCGGGGGTAGAACCGGGGAGCTGTTTTTT
clone_size: NA; j_call: TRBJ2-1; cdr3_length: 12; d_call: NA; v_call: TRBV5-1; cdr3_aa: CASSLGPSPGFF; cdr3_nt: TGCGCCAGCAGCTTGGGTCCATCCCCGGGGTTCTTC
clone_size: NA; j_call: TRBJ1-3; cdr3_length: 14; d_call: NA; v_call: TRBV6-5; cdr3_aa: CASSPTGTGNTIYF; cdr3_nt: TGTGCCAGCAGTCCAACAGGGACTGGAAACACCATATATTTT
clone_size: NA; j_call: TRBJ2-4; cdr3_length: 15; d_call: TRBD2; v_call: TRBV28; cdr3_aa: CASSYLSGSGNIQYF; cdr3_nt: TGTGCCAGCAGTTACCTTAGCGGGAGCGGGAACATTCAGTACTTC
clone_size: NA; j_call: TRBJ2-2; cdr3_length: 15; d_call: TRBD1; v_call: TRBV19; cdr3_aa: CASSFRDRLPGELFF; cdr3_nt: TGTGCCAGTAGCTTCCGGGACAGGTTACCCGGGGAGCTGTTTTTT
clone_size: NA; j_call: TRBJ2-7; cdr3_length: 14; d_call: NA; v_call: TRBV18; cdr3_aa: CATAGTSNPYEQYF; cdr3_nt: TGTGCCACCGCAGGTACGTCGAACCCCTACGAGCAGTACTTC
clone_size: once; j_call: TRBJ2-1; cdr3_length: 16; d_call: NA; v_call: TRBV7-8; cdr3_aa: CASSHSYRNYNNEQFF; cdr3_nt: TGTGCCAGCAGCCATTCATACAGGAATTACAACAATGAGCAGTTCTTC
clone_size: NA; j_call: TRBJ2-1; cdr3_length: 15; d_call: TRBD1; v_call: TRBV6-1; cdr3_aa: CASNQPGQGRSEQFF; cdr3_nt: TGTGCCAGCAATCAGCCGGGACAGGGTAGAAGTGAGCAGTTCTTC
clone_size: NA; j_call: TRBJ1-2; cdr3_length: 14; d_call: NA; v_call: TRBV10-1; cdr3_aa: CAMPPPDRDEGYTF; cdr3_nt: TGCGCCATGCCACCCCCTGACAGAGACGAGGGCTACACCTTC